Described below is a single TCR beta chain sequence and its context. This CDR3 has 15 residues. With V trimmed by 4 bases and J by 4 bases, 7 bases remained unmatched. In germline, CDR1 is SSHAT, CDR2 FNYEAQ (reference sequence). This record comes from a study of blood T cell repertoires in COVID-19. About the research overall: COVID-19 samples collected from the United States, Italy and Spain covered acute and convalescent phases. The cDNA or gDNA used as material had been derived from T cells, B-cell-depleted T cells, or PBMCs.

In the original analysis: Scientists estimated how many nucleated cells there were by amplifying reference gene primers. TCRdb's table, derived via immunoSEQ multiplex PCR, lists solely in-frame clones and lacks some. V and J calls and clone size are as listed in that table; D and trimming were resolved from the DNA. The sample includes 45,000 to 75,000 clones, approximately 86% of them seen just once. The sample taken for sequencing was peripheral blood. The clonotype was recovered from a man aged 55-75 years with acute or convalescent COVID-19. The rearrangement links TRBV7-7 to TRBJ2-1, with TRBD1 matching 7 bases. The CDR3 loop is CASSSGQVAYNEQFF. In nucleotides, the CDR3 is TGTGCCAGCAGCTCTGGACAGGTCGCATACAATGAGCAGTTCTTC. Combining the CDR3 with reference TRBV7-7 and TRBJ2-1 gives the whole variable domain GAGVSQSPRYKVTKRGQDVTLRCDPISSHATLYWYQQALGQGPEFLTYFNYEAQPDKSGLPSDRFSAERPEGSISTLTIQRTEQRDSAMYRCASSSGQVAYNEQFFGPGTRLTVL.